One sample yielded the 4 T cell receptor beta chains listed below, sequenced in a study of blood T cell repertoires in COVID-19. The assay was immunoSEQ multiplex PCR, and TCRdb's table has in-frame clones only and misses some. The table shows roughly 280,000 clones, with roughly nine tenths occurring only once. The sample consisted of PBMCs or T cells enriched from blood (not recorded which). The receptors derive from a woman in her sixties who had recovered from COVID-19.

This clone is a singleton in its sample. V usage is TRBV11-1 and J usage is TRBJ2-7; D gene uncertain. From germline, CDR1 is SGHAT and CDR2 FQDESV (reference sequence). This CDR3 has 13 residues. The V end lost 0 bases, the J end lost 2 bases, and 5 bases lay between the germline ends. The CDR3 sequence: CASSLAQAYEQYF. The CDR3 bases are TGTGCCAGCAGCTTAGCACAAGCCTACGAGCAGTACTTC.

The J gene is TRBJ2-2, the V gene TRBV29-1; D gene unclear. Germline CDR1 reads SQVTM; CDR2 reads ANQGSEA. CDR3 length: 13 residues. The ends were cut back, 1 base at V and 6 bases at J, with 9 bases in the middle. DNA for the CDR3: TGCAGCGTTGAAGGAGCTATCGCCGGGGAGCTGTTTTTT. It codes for CSVEGAIAGELFF.

The rearrangement uses TRBV7-3 and TRBJ2-1; the match to TRBD2 covers 10 bases. This CDR3 contains 15 residues. Germline-derived CDR1 and CDR2 are SGHTA and FQGTGA. J was trimmed by 6 bases and V by 5 bases; bases with no gene match: 7. The CDR3 DNA follows: TGTGCCAGCAGCCGAACTAGCGGGATAGGCAATGAGCAGTTCTTC. It encodes CASSRTSGIGNEQFF.

V is TRBV12-3 or TRBV12-4 and J is TRBJ2-7; D unresolved. The V end was cut by 2 bases, the J end by 6 bases, with 8 bases between. The CDR3 contains 12 residues. CDR3 nucleotides: TGTGCCAGCAGTTTATGGGCGCGCGAGCAGTACTTC. Its protein is CASSLWAREQYF.